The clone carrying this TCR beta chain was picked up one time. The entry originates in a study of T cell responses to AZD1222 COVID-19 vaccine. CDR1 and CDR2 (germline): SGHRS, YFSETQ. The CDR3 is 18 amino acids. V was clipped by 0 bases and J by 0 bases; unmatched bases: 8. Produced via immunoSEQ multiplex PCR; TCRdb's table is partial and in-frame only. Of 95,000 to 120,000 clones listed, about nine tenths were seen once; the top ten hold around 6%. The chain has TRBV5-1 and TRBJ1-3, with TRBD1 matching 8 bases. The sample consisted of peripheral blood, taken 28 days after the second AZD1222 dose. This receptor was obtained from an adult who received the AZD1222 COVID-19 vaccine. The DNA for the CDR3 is TGCGCCAGCAGCTTGGCCCCCCGGACAGGGACCTCTGGAAACACCATATATTTT. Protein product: CASSLAPRTGTSGNTIYF. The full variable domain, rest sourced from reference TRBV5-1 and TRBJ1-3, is KAGVTQTPRYLIKTRGQQVTLSCSPISGHRSVSWYQQTPGQGLQFLFEYFSETQRNKGNFPGRFSGRQFSNSRSEMNVSTLELGDSALYLCASSLAPRTGTSGNTIYFGEGSWLTVV.